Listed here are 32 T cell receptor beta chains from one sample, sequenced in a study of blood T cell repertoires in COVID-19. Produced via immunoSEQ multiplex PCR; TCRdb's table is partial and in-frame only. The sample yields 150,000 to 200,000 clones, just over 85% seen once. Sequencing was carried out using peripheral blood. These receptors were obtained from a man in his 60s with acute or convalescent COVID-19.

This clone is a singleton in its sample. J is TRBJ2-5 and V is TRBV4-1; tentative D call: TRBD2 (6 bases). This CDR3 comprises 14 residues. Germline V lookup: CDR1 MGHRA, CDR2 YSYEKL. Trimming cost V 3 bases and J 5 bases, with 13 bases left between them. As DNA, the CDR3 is TGCGCCAGCAGCCAGACACTAGCACGGGAGACCCAGTACTTC. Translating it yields CASSQTLARETQYF.

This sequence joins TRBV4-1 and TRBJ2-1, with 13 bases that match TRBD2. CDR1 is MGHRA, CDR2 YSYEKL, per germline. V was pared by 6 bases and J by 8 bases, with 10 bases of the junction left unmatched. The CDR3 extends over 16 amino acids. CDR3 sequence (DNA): TGCGCCAGCAGTCGGACTAGCGGGAGACCGAGCCATGAGCAGTTCTTC. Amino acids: CASSRTSGRPSHEQFF.

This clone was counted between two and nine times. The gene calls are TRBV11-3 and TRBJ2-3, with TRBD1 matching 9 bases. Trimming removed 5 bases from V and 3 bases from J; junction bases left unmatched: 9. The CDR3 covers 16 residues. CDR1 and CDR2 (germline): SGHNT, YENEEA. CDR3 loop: CASSAGTGSRTDTQYF. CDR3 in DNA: TGTGCCAGCAGCGCCGGGACAGGGTCGAGGACAGATACGCAGTATTTT.

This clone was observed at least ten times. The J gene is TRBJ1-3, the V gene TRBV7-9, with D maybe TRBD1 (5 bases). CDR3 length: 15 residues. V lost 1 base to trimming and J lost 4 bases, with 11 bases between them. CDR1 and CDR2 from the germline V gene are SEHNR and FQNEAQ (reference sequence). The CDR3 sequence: CASSLGQPGGNTIYF. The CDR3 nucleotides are TGTGCCAGCAGCTTAGGACAGCCCGGGGGAAACACCATATATTTT.

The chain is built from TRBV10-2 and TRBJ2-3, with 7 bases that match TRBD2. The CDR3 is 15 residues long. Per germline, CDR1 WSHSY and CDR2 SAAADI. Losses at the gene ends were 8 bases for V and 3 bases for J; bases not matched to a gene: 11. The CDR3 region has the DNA TGCGCCAGCCGTCCTGCGGGAGTGTCGACAGATACGCAGTATTTT. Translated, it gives CASRPAGVSTDTQYF.

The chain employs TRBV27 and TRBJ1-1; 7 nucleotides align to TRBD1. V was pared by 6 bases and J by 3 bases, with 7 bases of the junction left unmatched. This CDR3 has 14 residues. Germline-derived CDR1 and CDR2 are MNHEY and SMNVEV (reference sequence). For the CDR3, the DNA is TGTGCCAGCAGGGCACAGGGGAGCGACACTGAAGCTTTCTTT. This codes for CASRAQGSDTEAFF.

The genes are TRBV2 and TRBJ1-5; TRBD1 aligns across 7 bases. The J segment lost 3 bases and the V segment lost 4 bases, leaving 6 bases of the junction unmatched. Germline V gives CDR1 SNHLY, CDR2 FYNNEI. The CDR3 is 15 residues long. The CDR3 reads CASSAGQEANQPQHF. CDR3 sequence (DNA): TGTGCCAGCAGTGCCGGACAGGAGGCCAATCAGCCCCAGCATTTT.

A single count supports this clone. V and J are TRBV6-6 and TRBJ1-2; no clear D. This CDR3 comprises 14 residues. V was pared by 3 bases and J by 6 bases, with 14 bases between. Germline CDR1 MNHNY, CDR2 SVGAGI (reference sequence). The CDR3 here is CASSYETATNGYTF. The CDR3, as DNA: TGTGCCAGCAGTTATGAAACTGCTACCAATGGCTACACCTTC.

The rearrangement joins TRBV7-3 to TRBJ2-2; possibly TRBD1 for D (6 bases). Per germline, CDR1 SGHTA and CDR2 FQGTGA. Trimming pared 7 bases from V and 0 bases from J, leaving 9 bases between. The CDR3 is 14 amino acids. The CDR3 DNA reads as TGTGCCAGCAAAGGGGGAGCGAACACCGGGGAGCTGTTTTTT. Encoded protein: CASKGGANTGELFF.

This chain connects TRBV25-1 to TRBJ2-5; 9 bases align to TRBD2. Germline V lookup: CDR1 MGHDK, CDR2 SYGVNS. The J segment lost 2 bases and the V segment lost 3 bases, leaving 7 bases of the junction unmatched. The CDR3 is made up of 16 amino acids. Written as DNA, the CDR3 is TGTGCCAGCAGTGAGTCTGGAGCGGGAGGTCAAGAGACCCAGTACTTC. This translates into CASSESGAGGQETQYF. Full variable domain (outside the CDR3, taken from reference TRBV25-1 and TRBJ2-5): EADIYQTPRYLVIGTGKKITLECSQTMGHDKMYWYQQDPGMELHLIHYSYGVNSTEKGDLSSESTVSRIRTEHFPLTLESARPSHTSQYLCASSESGAGGQETQYFGPGTRLLVL.

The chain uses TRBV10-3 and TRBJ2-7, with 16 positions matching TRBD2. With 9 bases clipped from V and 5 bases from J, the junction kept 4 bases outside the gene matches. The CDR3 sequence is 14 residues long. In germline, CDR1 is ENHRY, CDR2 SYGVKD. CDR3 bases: TGTGCCATGGGACTAGCGGGAGGGCCCAACGAGCAGTACTTC. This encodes CAMGLAGGPNEQYF.

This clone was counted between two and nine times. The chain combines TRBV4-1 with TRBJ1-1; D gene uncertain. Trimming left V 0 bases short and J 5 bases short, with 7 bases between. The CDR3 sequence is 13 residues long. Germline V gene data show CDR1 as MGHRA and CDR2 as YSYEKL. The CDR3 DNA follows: TGCGCCAGCAGCCAAGACAGAAAGACTGAAGCTTTCTTT. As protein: CASSQDRKTEAFF.

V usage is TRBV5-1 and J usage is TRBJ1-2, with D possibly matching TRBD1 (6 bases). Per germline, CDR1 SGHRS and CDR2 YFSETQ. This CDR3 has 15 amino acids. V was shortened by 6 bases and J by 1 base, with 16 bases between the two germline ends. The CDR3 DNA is TGCGCCAGCACCCATTCTCCAGGGGATAACTATGGCTACACCTTC. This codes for CASTHSPGDNYGYTF.

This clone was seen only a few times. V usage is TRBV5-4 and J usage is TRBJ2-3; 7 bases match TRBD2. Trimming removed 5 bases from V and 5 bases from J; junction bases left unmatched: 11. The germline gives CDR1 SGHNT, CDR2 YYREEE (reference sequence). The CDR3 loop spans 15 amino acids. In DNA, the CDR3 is TGTGCCAGCAGTCGGGGGGTTAGCGGGTTAGATACGCAGTATTTT. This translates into CASSRGVSGLDTQYF.

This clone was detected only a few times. CDR3 residues: CASSIGGTGGAIYGYTF. The CDR3 coding sequence is TGTGCCAGTAGTATAGGAGGGACAGGGGGCGCGATCTATGGCTACACCTTC. The V call is TRBV19, the J call TRBJ1-2, with 12 positions matching TRBD1. With 1 base clipped from V and 4 bases from J, the junction kept 7 bases outside the gene matches. This CDR3 spans 17 amino acids. Per the germline V gene, CDR1 is LNHDA and CDR2 is SQIVND (reference sequence).

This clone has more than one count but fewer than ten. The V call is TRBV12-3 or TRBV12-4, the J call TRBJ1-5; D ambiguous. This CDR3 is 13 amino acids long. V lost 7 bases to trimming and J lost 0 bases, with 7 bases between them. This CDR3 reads CASNPGSNQPQHF. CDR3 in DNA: TGTGCCAGCAACCCAGGTAGCAATCAGCCCCAGCATTTT.

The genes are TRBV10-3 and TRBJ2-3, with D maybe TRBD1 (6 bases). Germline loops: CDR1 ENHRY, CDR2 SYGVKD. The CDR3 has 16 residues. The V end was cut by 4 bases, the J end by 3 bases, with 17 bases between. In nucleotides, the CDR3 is TGTGCCATCAGTGGCCCCCCGGTGGGGGCGACAGATACGCAGTATTTT. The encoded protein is CAISGPPVGATDTQYF.

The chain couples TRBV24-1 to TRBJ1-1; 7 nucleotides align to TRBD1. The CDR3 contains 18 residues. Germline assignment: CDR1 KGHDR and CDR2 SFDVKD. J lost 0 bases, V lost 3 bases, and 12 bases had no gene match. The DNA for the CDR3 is TGTGCCACCAGTGATACGTACGGGGTACAGGGGATGAACACTGAAGCTTTCTTT. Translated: CATSDTYGVQGMNTEAFF.

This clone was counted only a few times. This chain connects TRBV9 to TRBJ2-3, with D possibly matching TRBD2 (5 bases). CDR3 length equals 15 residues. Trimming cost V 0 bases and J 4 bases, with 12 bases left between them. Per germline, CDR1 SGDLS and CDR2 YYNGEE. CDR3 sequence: CASSVDRRAADTQYF. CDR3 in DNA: TGTGCCAGCAGCGTAGATCGGCGGGCGGCAGATACGCAGTATTTT. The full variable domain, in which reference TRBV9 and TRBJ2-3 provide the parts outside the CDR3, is DSGVTQTPKHLITATGQRVTLRCSPRSGDLSVYWYQQSLDQGLQFLIQYYNGEERAKGNILERFSAQQFPDLHSELNLSSLELGDSALYFCASSVDRRAADTQYFGPGTRLTVL.

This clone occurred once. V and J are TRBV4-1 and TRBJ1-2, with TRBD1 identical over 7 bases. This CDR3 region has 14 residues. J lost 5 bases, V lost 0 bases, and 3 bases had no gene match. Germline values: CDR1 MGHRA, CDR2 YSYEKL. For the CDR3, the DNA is TGCGCCAGCAGCCAAGAGACAGGGTCATATGGCTACACCTTC. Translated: CASSQETGSYGYTF.

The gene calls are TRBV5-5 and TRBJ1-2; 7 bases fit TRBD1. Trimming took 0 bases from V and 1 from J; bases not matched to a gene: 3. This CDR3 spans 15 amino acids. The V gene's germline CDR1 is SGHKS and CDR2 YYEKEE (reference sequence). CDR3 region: CASSLGDSLNYGYTF. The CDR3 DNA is TGTGCCAGCAGCTTGGGGGACAGTCTTAACTATGGCTACACCTTC.

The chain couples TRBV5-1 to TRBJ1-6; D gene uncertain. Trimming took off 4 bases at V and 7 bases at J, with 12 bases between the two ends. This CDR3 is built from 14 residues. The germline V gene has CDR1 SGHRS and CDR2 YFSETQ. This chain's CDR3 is CASSQVPLNSPLHF. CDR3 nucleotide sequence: TGCGCCAGCAGCCAGGTGCCTTTGAATTCACCCCTCCACTTT.

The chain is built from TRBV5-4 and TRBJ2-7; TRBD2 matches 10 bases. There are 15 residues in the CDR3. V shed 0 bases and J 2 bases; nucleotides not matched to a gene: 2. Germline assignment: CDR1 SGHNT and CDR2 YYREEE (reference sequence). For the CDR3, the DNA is TGTGCCAGCAGCTTGGGACTAGCGGGTCCCTACGAGCAGTACTTC. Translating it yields CASSLGLAGPYEQYF.

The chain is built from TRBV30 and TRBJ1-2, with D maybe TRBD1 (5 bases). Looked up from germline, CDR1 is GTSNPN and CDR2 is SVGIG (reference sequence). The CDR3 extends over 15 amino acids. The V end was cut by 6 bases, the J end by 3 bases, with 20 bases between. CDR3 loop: CACPAKGRADYGYTF. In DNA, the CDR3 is TGTGCCTGCCCTGCGAAGGGCAGGGCGGACTATGGCTACACCTTC. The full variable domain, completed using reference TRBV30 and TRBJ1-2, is SQTIHQWPATLVQPVGSPLSLECTVEGTSNPNLYWYRQAAGRGLQLLFYSVGIGQISSEVPQNLSASRPQDRQFILSSKKLLLSDSGFYLCACPAKGRADYGYTFGSGTRLTVV.

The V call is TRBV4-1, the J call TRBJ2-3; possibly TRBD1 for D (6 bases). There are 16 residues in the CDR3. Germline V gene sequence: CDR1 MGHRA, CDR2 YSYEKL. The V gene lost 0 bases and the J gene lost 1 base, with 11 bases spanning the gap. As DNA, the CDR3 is TGCGCCAGCAGCCAAGATCCGCGACAGGGCACAGATACGCAGTATTTT. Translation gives CASSQDPRQGTDTQYF.

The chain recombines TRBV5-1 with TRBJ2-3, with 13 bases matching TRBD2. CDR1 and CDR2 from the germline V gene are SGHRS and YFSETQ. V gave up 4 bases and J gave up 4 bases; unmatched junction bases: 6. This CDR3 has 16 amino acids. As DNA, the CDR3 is TGCGCCAGCAGCGGGAGGACTAGCGGGAGATCAGATACGCAGTATTTT. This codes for CASSGRTSGRSDTQYF.

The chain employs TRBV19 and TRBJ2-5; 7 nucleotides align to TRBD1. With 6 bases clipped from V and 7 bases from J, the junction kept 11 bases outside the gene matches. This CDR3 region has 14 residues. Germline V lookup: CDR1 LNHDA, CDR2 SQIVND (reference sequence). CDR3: CASSLRGGSRTQYF. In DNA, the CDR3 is TGTGCCAGTAGCCTCCGAGGGGGCAGCAGGACCCAGTACTTC.

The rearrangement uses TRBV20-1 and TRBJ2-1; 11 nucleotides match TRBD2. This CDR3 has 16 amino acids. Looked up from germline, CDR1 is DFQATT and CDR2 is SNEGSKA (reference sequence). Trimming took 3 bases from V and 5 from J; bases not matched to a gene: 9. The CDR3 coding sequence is TGCAGTGCTAGTGGGGCTAGCGGGAGGCTCGACAATGAGCAGTTCTTC. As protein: CSASGASGRLDNEQFF.

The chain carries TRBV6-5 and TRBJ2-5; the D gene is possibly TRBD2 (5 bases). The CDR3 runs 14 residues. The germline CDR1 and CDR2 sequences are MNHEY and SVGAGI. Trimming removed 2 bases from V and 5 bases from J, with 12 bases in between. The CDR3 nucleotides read TGTGCCAGCAGTTACGCGGGCCGGTGGGAGACCCAGTACTTC. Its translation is CASSYAGRWETQYF.

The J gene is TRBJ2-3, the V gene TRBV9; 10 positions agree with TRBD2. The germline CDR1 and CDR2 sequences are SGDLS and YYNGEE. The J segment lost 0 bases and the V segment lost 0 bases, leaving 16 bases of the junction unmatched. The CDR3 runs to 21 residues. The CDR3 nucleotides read TGTGCCAGCAGCGTAGGGATGGCTAGCGGGAGTTGGGGCCTAAGCACAGATACGCAGTATTTT. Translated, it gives CASSVGMASGSWGLSTDTQYF.

The DNA for the CDR3 is TGTGCCAGCAGCCCGACAGGGGCGCTCCGAGAAAAACTGTTTTTT. Translation gives CASSPTGALREKLFF. The chain uses TRBV28 and TRBJ1-4, with 8 bases fitting TRBD1. This CDR3 is 15 amino acids long. With 6 bases clipped from V and 8 bases from J, the junction kept 11 bases outside the gene matches. Germline V CDR1 and CDR2: MDHEN, SYDVKM.

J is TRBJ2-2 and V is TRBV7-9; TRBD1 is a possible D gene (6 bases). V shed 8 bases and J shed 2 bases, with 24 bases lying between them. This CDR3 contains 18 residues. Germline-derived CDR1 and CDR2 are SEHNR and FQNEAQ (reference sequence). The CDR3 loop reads CASGPTTRQVLNTGELFF. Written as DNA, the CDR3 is TGTGCCAGCGGACCAACGACAAGACAGGTCCTTAACACCGGGGAGCTGTTTTTT. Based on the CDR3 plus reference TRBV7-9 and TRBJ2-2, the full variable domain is DTGVSQNPRHKITKRGQNVTFRCDPISEHNRLYWYRQTLGQGPEFLTYFQNEAQLEKSRLLSDRFSAERPKGSFSTLEIQRTEQGDSAMYLCASGPTTRQVLNTGELFFGEGSRLTVL.